The 7 T cell receptor beta chains in this list originate from one sample, sequenced in a study of cytomegalovirus exposure and HLA in healthy donors. PCR amplification relied on 60 Vbeta primers (plus 13 Jbeta primers). Produced via immunoSEQ multiplex PCR; TCRdb's table is partial and in-frame only. The repertoire includes some 180,000 clones, under 80% of them detected once, and about 2.5% sits in the top ten. Sample: PBMCs. All receptors come from a woman in her twenties or thirties in good health and CMV-seropositive.

This clone was picked up one time. The CDR3 spells CASSLEWASLTGELFF. The CDR3 region has the DNA TGCGCCAGCAGCTTGGAATGGGCTAGCCTCACCGGGGAGCTGTTTTTT. The rearrangement uses TRBV5-1 and TRBJ2-2; a possible D gene is TRBD2 (5 bases). The germline V and J ends were trimmed by 0 bases and 4 bases, with 13 bases remaining between them. Per germline, CDR1 SGHRS and CDR2 YFSETQ. The CDR3 runs 16 residues.

A word on this clone: This CDR3 is also generated by other DNA sequences in the sample. The rearrangement uses TRBV28 and TRBJ1-2; D possibly corresponds to TRBD1 (5 bases). The V end was cut by 3 bases, the J end by 5 bases, with 7 bases between. The germline V gene encodes CDR1 MDHEN and CDR2 SYDVKM. CDR3 length: 12 amino acids. CDR3 DNA: TGTGCCAGCAGTTTGGGGGGGTATGGCTACACCTTC. Amino acids: CASSLGGYGYTF.

The genes are TRBV27 and TRBJ2-5, with a possible D match to TRBD1 (5 bases). With the DNA end fitting TRBJ2-7 better, the J assignment may be wrong. The CDR3 covers 15 residues. Germline assignment: CDR1 MNHEY and CDR2 SMNVEV (reference sequence). In DNA form, the CDR3 reads TGTGCCAGCAGTTTATCGGGCAGGGAAACCTACGAGCAGTACTTC. It specifies CASSLSGRETYEQYF.

This clone was counted a single time. The J gene is TRBJ2-1, the V gene TRBV6-4, with 8 bases identical to TRBD2. The CDR3 covers 16 residues. V dropped 2 bases and J dropped 7; count of bases not matched to a gene: 10. In germline, CDR1 is MRHNA, CDR2 SNTAGT. CDR3 amino acids: CASSDDWGGGQNEQFF. The DNA for the CDR3 is TGTGCCAGCAGTGACGATTGGGGCGGGGGGCAGAATGAGCAGTTCTTC.

Notes on this clone: A read error may account for a junction end that differs from germline. V gene TRBV7-9 combines with J gene TRBJ2-7; 9 nucleotides align to TRBD1. The CDR3 runs 15 residues. Germline V gene sequence: CDR1 SEHNR, CDR2 FQNEAQ (reference sequence). The CDR3 coding sequence is TGTTCCAGCGTACTACTACAGGGGGCGAACTACGAGCAGTACTTC. It specifies CSSVLLQGANYEQYF.

The chain links TRBV5-8 to TRBJ1-5; D is ambiguous. Germline V CDR1 and CDR2: SGHTS, YDEGEE. The V and J ends lost 1 base and 1 base respectively, with 12 bases between them. CDR3 length: 16 amino acids. In DNA form, the CDR3 reads TGTGCCAGCAGCTTGTACCGGGAGTCAAGCAATCAGCCCCAGCATTTT. Encoded protein: CASSLYRESSNQPQHF.

The J gene is TRBJ2-5, the V gene TRBV2; tentative D call: TRBD2 (5 bases). The CDR3 runs to 16 residues. V lost 0 bases and J lost 2, with 13 bases in between. Germline loops: CDR1 SNHLY, CDR2 FYNNEI. Here the CDR3 DNA reads TGTGCCAGCAGTGAAGCGCTTCGTGGAGGTCAAGAGACCCAGTACTTC. This encodes CASSEALRGGQETQYF.